The clone carrying this T cell receptor beta chain was recorded a few times. The antigen is unknown. This sample is drawn from a study of blood T cells in healthy people across ages. Study observations and caveats: No conclusive comparison of naive versus antigen-experienced cells was possible with unsorted PBMCs.

Losses at the gene ends were 3 bases for V and 7 bases for J; bases not matched to a gene: 12. CDR1 is DFQATT and CDR2 is SNEGSKA in the germline V gene (reference sequence). CDR3 length: 18 residues. A second PCR, run for roughly 7 to 11 cycles, used a sample-barcoded 5' primer plus a J-beta primer mix. TCRdb reanalysed the 5' RACE reads using MiXCR and keeps one entry per CDR3 protein. The sample carries some 1.5 million distinct CDR3 sequences, roughly 27% recorded once. Sequencing was performed on blood. The chain recombines TRBV20-1 with TRBJ2-1; 16 bases are shared with TRBD2. The sequence was collected from a woman between 25 and 40 years old in good health. CDR3 DNA: TGCAGTGCTAGCCCCGAACCGGGACTAGCGGGGGGGCGTAATGAGCAGTTCTTC. This translates into CSASPEPGLAGGRNEQFF.